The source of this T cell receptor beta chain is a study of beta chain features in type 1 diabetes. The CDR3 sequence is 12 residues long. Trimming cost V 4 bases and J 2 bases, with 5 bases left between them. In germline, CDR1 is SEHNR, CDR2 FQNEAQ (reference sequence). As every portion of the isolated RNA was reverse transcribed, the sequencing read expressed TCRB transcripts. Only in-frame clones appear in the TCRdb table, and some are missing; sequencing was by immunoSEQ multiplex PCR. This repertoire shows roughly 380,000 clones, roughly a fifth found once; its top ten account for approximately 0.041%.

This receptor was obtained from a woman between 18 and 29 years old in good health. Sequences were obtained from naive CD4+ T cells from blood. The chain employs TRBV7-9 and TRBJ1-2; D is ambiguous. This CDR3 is CASSSVNYGYTF. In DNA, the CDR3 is TGTGCCAGCAGCTCGGTGAACTATGGCTACACCTTC.